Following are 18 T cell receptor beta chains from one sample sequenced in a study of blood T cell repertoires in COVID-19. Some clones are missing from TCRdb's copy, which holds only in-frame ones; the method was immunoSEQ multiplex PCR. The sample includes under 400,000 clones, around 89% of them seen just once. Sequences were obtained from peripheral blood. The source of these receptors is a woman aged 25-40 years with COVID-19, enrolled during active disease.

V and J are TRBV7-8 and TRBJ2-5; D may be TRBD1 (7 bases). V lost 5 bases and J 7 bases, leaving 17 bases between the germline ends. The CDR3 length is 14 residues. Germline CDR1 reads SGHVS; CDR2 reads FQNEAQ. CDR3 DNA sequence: TGTGCCAGCAGCCCCGCGGGTCAGGGGGGGACCCAGTACTTC. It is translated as CASSPAGQGGTQYF. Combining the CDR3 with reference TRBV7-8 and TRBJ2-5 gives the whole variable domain GAGVSQSPRYKVAKRGQDVALRCDPISGHVSLFWYQQALGQGPEFLTYFQNEAQLDKSGLPSDRFFAERPEGSVSTLKIQRTQQEDSAVYLCASSPAGQGGTQYFGPGTRLLVL.

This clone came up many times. The CDR3 DNA follows: TGTGCCAGCAGCTGGACAGGTCTGGGAGAGACCCAGTACTTC. Protein product: CASSWTGLGETQYF. This chain connects TRBV7-2 to TRBJ2-5; the match to TRBD1 covers 7 bases. V shed 4 bases, J shed 4 bases, and the junction held 6 bases outside the gene matches. Germline V CDR1 and CDR2: SGHTA, FQGNSA. CDR3 length: 14 residues.

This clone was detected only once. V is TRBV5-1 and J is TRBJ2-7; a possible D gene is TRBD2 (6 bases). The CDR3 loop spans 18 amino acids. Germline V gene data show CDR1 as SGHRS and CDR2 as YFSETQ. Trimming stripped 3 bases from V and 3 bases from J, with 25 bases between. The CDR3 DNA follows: TGCGCCAGCAGCTCGGAGGTGGAGGGTTCAGTTCCTGGCTACGAGCAGTACGTC. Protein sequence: CASSSEVEGSVPGYEQYV.

The DNA for the CDR3 is TGTGCCAGCGGACCACTAGCGGGGGGGACAGATACGCAGTATTTT. Translation gives CASGPLAGGTDTQYF. V is TRBV2 and J is TRBJ2-3; 13 nucleotides align to TRBD2. V shed 8 bases and J 3 bases; nucleotides not matched to a gene: 5. The germline V gene encodes CDR1 SNHLY and CDR2 FYNNEI. The length of the CDR3 is 15 residues.

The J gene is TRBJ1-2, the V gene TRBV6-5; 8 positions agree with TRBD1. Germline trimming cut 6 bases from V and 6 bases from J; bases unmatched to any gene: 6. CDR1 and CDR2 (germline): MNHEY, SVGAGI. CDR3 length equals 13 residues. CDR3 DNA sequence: TGTGCCAGCAGGGCCCCAGGGGGCGATGGCTACACCTTC. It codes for CASRAPGGDGYTF.

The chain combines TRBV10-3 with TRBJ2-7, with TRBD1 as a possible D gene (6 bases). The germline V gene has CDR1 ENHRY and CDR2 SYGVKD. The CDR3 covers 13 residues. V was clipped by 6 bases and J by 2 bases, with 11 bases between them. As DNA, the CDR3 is TGTGCCATCAGGCCAGGGGATACCTACGAGCAGTACGTC. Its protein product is CAIRPGDTYEQYV.

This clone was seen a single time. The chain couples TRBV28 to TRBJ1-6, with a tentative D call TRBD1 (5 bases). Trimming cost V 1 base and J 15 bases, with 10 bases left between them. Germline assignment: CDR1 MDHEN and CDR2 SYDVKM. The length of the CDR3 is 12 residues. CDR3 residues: CASSLLDTFLHF. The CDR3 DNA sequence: TGTGCCAGCAGTTTATTGGACACCTTCCTCCACTTT.

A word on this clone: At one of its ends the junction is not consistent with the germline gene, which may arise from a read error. The CDR3 region has the DNA TGTGCCAGCACCTTAAGAAGTGGGACAGGGAGTGAAAAACTGTTTTTT. Translated, it gives CASTLRSGTGSEKLFF. The genes are TRBV7-2 and TRBJ1-4, with 9 bases fitting TRBD1. CDR1 and CDR2 (germline): SGHTA, FQGNSA. There are 16 residues in the CDR3.

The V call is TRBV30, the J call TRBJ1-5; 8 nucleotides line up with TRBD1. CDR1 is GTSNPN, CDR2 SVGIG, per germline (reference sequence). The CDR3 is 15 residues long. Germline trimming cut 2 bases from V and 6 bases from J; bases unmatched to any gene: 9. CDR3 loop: CAWSRTTGGGQPQHF. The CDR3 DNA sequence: TGTGCCTGGAGTCGAACTACAGGGGGGGGTCAGCCCCAGCATTTT.

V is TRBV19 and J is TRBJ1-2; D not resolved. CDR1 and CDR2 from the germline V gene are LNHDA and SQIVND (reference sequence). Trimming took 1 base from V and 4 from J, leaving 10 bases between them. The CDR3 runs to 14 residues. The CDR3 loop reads CASSIGPAGYGYTF. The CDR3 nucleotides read TGTGCCAGTAGTATAGGGCCCGCTGGCTATGGCTACACCTTC.

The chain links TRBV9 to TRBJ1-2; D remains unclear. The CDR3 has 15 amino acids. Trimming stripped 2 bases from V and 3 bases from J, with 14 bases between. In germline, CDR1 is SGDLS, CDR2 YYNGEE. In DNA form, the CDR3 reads TGTGCCAGCAGCGTTACTCAACAGCCCTACTATGGCTACACCTTC. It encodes CASSVTQQPYYGYTF.

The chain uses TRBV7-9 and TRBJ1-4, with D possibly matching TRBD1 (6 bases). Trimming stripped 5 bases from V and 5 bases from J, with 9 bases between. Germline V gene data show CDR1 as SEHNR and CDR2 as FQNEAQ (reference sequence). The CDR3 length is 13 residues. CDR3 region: CASSPGQNEKLFF. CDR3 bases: TGTGCCAGCAGCCCAGGACAGAATGAAAAACTGTTTTTT.

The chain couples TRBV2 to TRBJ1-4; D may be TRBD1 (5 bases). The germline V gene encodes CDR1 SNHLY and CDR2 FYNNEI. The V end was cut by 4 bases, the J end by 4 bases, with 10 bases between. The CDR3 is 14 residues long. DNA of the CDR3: TGTGCCAGCAGTGTCGGGAGGGGTAATGAAAAACTGTTTTTT. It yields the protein CASSVGRGNEKLFF.

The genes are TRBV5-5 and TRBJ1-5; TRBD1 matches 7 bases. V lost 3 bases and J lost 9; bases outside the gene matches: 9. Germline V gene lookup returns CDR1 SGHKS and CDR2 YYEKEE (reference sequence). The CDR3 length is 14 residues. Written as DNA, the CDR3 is TGTGCCAGCAGCTCCAGGACAGGCAAGGCGCCCCAGCATTTT. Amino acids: CASSSRTGKAPQHF.

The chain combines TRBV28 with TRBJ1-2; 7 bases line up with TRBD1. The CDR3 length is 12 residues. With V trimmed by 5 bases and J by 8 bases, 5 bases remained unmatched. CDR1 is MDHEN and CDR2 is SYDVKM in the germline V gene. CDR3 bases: TGTGCCAGCAGTCCGACAGGGTTAGGCTACACCTTC. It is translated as CASSPTGLGYTF.

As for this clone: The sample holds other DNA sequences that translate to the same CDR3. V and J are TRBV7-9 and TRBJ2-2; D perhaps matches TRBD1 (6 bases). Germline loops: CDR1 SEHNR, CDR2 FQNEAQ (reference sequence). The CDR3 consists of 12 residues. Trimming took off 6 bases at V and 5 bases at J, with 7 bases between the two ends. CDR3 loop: CASRGGTGELFF. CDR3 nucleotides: TGTGCCAGCAGAGGGGGAACCGGGGAGCTGTTTTTT.

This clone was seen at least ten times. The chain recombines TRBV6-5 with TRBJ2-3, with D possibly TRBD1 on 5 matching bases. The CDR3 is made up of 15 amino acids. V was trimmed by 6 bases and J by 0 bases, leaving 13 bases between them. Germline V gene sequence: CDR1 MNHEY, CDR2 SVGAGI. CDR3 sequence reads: CASSYGAASTDTQYF. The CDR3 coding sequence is TGTGCCAGCAGCTATGGGGCGGCTAGCACAGATACGCAGTATTTT.

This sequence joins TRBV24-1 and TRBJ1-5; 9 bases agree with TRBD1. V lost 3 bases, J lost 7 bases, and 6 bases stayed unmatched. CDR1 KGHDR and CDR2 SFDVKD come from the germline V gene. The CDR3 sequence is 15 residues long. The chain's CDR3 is CATSDPGTGTQPQHF. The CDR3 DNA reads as TGTGCCACCAGTGATCCCGGGACAGGGACCCAGCCCCAGCATTTT.